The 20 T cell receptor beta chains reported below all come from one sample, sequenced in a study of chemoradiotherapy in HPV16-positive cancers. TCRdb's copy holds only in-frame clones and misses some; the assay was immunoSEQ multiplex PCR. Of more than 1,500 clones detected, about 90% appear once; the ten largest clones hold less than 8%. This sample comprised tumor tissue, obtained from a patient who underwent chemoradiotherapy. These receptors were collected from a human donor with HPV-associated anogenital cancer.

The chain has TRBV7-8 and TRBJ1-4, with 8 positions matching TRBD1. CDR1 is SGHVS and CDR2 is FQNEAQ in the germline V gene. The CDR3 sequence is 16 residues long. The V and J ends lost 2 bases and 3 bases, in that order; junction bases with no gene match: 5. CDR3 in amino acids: CASSLSRTGSNEKLFF. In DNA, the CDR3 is TGTGCCAGCAGCTTATCCCGGACAGGGTCTAATGAAAAACTGTTTTTT.

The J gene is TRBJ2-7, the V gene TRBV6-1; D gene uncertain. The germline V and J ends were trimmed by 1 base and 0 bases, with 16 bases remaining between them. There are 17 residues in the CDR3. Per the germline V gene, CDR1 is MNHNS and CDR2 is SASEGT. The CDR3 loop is CASSEEVAAYSSYEQYF. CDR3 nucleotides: TGTGCCAGCAGTGAAGAGGTGGCGGCCTATAGCTCCTACGAGCAGTACTTC.

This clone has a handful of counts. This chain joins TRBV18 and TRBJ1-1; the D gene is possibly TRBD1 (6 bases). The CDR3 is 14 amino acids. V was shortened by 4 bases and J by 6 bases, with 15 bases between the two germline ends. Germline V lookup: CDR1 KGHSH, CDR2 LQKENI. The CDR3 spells CASSLRGGRPEAFF. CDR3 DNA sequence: TGTGCCAGCTCACTAAGAGGGGGTAGACCTGAAGCTTTCTTT.

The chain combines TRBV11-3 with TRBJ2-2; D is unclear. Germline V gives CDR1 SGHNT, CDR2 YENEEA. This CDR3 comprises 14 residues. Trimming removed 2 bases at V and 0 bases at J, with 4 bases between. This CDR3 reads CASSLKPNTGELFF. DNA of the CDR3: TGTGCCAGCAGCTTAAAACCGAACACCGGGGAGCTGTTTTTT.

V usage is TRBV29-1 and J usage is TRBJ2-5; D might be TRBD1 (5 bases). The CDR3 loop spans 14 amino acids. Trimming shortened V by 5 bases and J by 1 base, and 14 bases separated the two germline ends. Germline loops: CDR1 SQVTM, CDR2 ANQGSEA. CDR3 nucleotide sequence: TGCAGCGTTATCGACATAGGGGTCCAAGAGACCCAGTACTTC. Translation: CSVIDIGVQETQYF.

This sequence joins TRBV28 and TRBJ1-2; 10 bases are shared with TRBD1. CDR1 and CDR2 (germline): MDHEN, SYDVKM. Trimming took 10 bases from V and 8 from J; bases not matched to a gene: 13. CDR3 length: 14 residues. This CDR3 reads CATEGDRGIGGYTF. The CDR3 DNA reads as TGTGCCACCGAAGGGGACAGGGGCATTGGAGGCTACACCTTC.

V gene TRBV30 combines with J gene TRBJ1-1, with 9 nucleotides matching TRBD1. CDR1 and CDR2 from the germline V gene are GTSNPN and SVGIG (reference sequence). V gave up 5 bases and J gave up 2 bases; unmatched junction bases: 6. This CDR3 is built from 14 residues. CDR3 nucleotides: TGTGCCTGGGAGGGACAGGGCAGAAACACTGAAGCTTTCTTT. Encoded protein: CAWEGQGRNTEAFF.

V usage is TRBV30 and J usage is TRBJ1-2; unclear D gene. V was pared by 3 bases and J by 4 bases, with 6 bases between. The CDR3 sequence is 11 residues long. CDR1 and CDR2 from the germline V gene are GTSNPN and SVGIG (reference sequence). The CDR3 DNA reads TGTGCCTGGAGCTTAGGCTATGGCTACACCTTC. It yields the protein CAWSLGYGYTF.

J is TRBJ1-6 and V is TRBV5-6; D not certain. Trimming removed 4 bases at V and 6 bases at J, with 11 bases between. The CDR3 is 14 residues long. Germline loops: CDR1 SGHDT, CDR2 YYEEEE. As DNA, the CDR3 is TGTGCCAGCAGCGCCTTCCCGATTAATTCACCCCTCCACTTT. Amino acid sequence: CASSAFPINSPLHF.

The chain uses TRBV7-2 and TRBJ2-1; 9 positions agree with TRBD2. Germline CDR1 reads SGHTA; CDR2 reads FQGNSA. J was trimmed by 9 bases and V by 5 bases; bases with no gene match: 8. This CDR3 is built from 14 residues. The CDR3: CASSARGGAFEQFF. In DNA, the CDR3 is TGTGCCAGCAGCGCCCGCGGGGGGGCATTTGAGCAGTTCTTC.

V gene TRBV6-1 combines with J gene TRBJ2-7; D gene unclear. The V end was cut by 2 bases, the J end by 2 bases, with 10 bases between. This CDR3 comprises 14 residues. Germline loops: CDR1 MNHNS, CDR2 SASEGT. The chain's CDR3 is CASSESSRPYEQYF. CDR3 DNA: TGTGCCAGCAGTGAATCGAGCAGGCCCTACGAGCAGTACTTC.

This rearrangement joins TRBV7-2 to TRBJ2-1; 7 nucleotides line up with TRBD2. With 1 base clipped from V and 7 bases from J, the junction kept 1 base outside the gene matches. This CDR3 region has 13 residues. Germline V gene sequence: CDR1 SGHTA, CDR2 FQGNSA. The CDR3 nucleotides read TGTGCCAGCAGCTTAGACGGGAGGAATGAGCAGTTCTTC. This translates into CASSLDGRNEQFF.

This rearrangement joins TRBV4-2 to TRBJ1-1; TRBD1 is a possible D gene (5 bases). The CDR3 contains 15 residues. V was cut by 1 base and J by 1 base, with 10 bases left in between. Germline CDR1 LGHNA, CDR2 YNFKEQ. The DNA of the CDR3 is TGTGCCAGCAGCCAAGGACAGCTCTCGAACACTGAAGCTTTCTTT. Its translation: CASSQGQLSNTEAFF.

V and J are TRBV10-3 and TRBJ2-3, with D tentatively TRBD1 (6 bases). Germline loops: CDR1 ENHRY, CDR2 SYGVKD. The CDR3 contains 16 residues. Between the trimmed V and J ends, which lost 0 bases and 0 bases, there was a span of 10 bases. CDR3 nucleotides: TGTGCCATCAGTGAGTCCCGGACAGAAAGCACAGATACGCAGTATTTT. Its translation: CAISESRTESTDTQYF.

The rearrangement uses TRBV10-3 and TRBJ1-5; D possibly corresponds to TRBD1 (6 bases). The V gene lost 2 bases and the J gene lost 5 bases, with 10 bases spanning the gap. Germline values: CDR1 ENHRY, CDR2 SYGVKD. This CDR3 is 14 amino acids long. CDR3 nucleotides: TGTGCCATCAGTGAGGAGCAGGGGTATCAGCCCCAGCATTTT. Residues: CAISEEQGYQPQHF.

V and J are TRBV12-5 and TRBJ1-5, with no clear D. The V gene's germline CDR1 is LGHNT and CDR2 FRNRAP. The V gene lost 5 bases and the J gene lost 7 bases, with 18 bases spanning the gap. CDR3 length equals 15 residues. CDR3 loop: CASGPETKSGQPQHF. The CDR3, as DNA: TGTGCTAGTGGTCCAGAGACTAAATCTGGGCAGCCCCAGCATTTT. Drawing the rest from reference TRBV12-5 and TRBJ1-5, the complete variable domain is DARVTQTPRHKVTEMGQEVTMRCQPILGHNTVFWYRQTMMQGLELLAYFRNRAPLDDSGMPKDRFSAEMPDATLATLKIQPSEPRDSAVYFCASGPETKSGQPQHFGDGTRLSIL.

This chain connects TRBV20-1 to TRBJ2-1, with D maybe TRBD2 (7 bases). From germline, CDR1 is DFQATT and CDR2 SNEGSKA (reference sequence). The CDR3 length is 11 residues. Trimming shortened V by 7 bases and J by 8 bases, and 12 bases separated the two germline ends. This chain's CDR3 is CSERGADEQFF. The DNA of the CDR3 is TGCAGTGAACGGGGGGCCGATGAGCAGTTCTTC.

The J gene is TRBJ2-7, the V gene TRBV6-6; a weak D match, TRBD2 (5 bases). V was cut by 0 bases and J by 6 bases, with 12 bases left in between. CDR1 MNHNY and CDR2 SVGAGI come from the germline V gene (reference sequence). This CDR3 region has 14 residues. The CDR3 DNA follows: TGTGCCAGCAGTTACTCGGACTCCGGACCCGAGCAGTACTTC. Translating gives CASSYSDSGPEQYF.

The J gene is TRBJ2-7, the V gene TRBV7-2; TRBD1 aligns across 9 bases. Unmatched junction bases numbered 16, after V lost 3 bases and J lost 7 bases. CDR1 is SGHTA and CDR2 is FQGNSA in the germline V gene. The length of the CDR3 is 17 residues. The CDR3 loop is CASSFQPGQGVGSEQYF. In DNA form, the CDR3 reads TGTGCCAGCAGCTTTCAACCGGGACAGGGAGTGGGTAGTGAGCAGTACTTC.

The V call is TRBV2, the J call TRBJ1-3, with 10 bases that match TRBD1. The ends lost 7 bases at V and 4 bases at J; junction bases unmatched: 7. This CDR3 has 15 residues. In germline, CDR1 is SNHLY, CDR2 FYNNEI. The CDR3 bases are TGTGCCAGCAACTCGGGACAGGGGATCGGAAACACCATATATTTT. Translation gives CASNSGQGIGNTIYF.